The 29 T cell receptor beta chains presented below share a single source sample, sequenced in a study of OX40 agonist ivuxolimab in advanced cancers. Some clones are missing from TCRdb's copy, which holds only in-frame ones; the method was immunoSEQ multiplex PCR. The table records 40,000 or so clones, about 84% of them present only once. This material consisted of CD4+ or CD8+ T cells sorted from blood, taken in a trial of the OX40 agonist ivuxolimab. The source of these receptors is an adult with an advanced solid tumor such as melanoma, head and neck, liver or kidney cancer.

The rearrangement uses TRBV7-2 and TRBJ2-5; D not resolved. V was clipped by 4 bases and J by 4 bases, with 7 bases between them. The germline V gene has CDR1 SGHTA and CDR2 FQGNSA. The CDR3 loop spans 12 amino acids. CDR3 loop: CASSYQRETQYF. The CDR3 DNA reads TGTGCCAGCAGCTACCAGAGAGAGACCCAGTACTTC. Using reference TRBV7-2 and TRBJ2-5 for the parts outside the CDR3, the full variable domain is GAGVSQSPSNKVTEKGKDVELRCDPISGHTALYWYRQSLGQGLEFLIYFQGNSAPDKSGLPSDRFSAERTGGSVSTLTIQRTQQEDSAVYLCASSYQRETQYFGPGTRLLVL.

This clone came up a few times. The chain recombines TRBV5-6 with TRBJ1-2; the match to TRBD1 covers 10 bases. Germline CDR1 is SGHDT and CDR2 is YYEEEE. The junction had 10 bases not matched to a gene; V was cut back by 6 bases and J by 8 bases. This CDR3 region has 14 residues. CDR3 sequence reads: CASTSEDRGKGYTF. CDR3 in DNA: TGTGCCAGCACCTCCGAGGACAGGGGGAAGGGCTACACCTTC.

The gene calls are TRBV7-8 and TRBJ2-5; TRBD2 might be the D (5 bases). Trimming removed 7 bases from V and 1 base from J, with 13 bases in between. There are 14 residues in the CDR3. CDR1 is SGHVS and CDR2 is FQNEAQ in the germline V gene. The CDR3: CASTIGGIQETQYF. CDR3 nucleotide sequence: TGTGCCAGCACCATAGGAGGCATCCAAGAGACCCAGTACTTC.

The V gene is TRBV21-1, the J gene TRBJ1-5. TRBV21-1 is tagged as a pseudogene. The CDR3 is 16 residues long. CDR3 DNA: TGTGCCAGCAGCTCTCCGAATGTCCGAGGGGCTCAGCCCCAGCATTTT. Translating gives CASSSPNVRGAQPQHF.

The chain's CDR3 is CAWSVLARLMNTEAFF. The CDR3 DNA reads as TGTGCCTGGAGTGTACTGGCGAGACTAATGAACACTGAAGCTTTCTTT. The genes are TRBV30 and TRBJ1-1, with unresolved D. The V and J ends lost 0 bases and 0 bases respectively, with 14 bases between them. The CDR3 covers 16 residues. Germline CDR1 is GTSNPN and CDR2 is SVGIG (reference sequence).

The chain has TRBV30 and TRBJ2-1; 8 positions match TRBD2. The germline gives CDR1 GTSNPN, CDR2 SVGIG (reference sequence). After removal of 2 bases from V and 7 bases from J, the junction contained 10 bases not matched to a gene. This CDR3 has 15 residues. The CDR3 region has the DNA TGTGCCTGGAGTCCGCGGGGGGCCTACTTAAATGAGCAGTTCTTC. Translation: CAWSPRGAYLNEQFF.

J is TRBJ2-7 and V is TRBV18; 9 bases fit TRBD1. This CDR3 has 15 residues. V gave up 2 bases and J gave up 4 bases; unmatched junction bases: 6. Germline V gene lookup returns CDR1 KGHSH and CDR2 LQKENI. The CDR3 region is CASSPGQGWGYEQYF. The CDR3 coding sequence is TGTGCCAGCTCACCAGGACAGGGGTGGGGATACGAGCAGTACTTC.

By proportion, this clone is medium-sized. This chain connects TRBV4-1 to TRBJ1-4, with a tentative D call TRBD1 (5 bases). The germline V gene has CDR1 MGHRA and CDR2 YSYEKL. This CDR3 contains 16 residues. The V gene lost 0 bases and the J gene lost 7 bases, with 15 bases spanning the gap. DNA for the CDR3: TGCGCCAGCAGCCAAGATCTTCCGGGGGTTTTTGAAAAACTGTTTTTT. It translates to CASSQDLPGVFEKLFF.

V and J are TRBV19 and TRBJ1-1, with 7 bases matching TRBD1. Germline lookup yields CDR1 LNHDA and CDR2 SQIVND (reference sequence). V shed 4 bases and J 0 bases; nucleotides not matched to a gene: 5. The CDR3 is made up of 15 amino acids. The CDR3 nucleotides are TGTGCCAGTAGTAAAGGACAGGAGCTGAACACTGAAGCTTTCTTT. Translation: CASSKGQELNTEAFF.

The CDR3: CASSLETNSPLHF. CDR3 DNA sequence: TGTGCCAGCAGCTTGGAGACTAATTCACCCCTCCACTTT. The chain employs TRBV5-6 and TRBJ1-6, with D unclear. This CDR3 region has 13 residues. V was shortened by 0 bases and J by 6 bases, with 4 bases between the two germline ends. Germline V gene lookup returns CDR1 SGHDT and CDR2 YYEEEE.

The genes are TRBV27 and TRBJ1-5; perhaps TRBD1 as D (6 bases). Deletions cut 2 bases from V and 7 bases from J, with 12 bases between. The CDR3 is 14 amino acids. Germline assignment: CDR1 MNHEY and CDR2 SMNVEV (reference sequence). The CDR3 coding sequence is TGTGCCAGCAGTTTACGTAGGGGGGAACAGCCCCAGCATTTT. Protein product: CASSLRRGEQPQHF.

The chain recombines TRBV28 with TRBJ2-2, with D possibly matching TRBD2 (5 bases). Germline loops: CDR1 MDHEN, CDR2 SYDVKM. The ends were cut back, 9 bases at V and 5 bases at J, with 13 bases in the middle. The length of the CDR3 is 13 residues. In nucleotides, the CDR3 is TGTGCCAGTTACCACGGGAATACCGGGGAGCTGTTTTTT. Protein: CASYHGNTGELFF.

The chain combines TRBV28 with TRBJ2-5; 9 nucleotides agree with TRBD1. The DNA end lines up better with TRBJ2-7; the J call may be wrong. Germline-derived CDR1 and CDR2 are MDHEN and SYDVKM. This CDR3 contains 15 residues. As DNA, the CDR3 is TGTGCCAGCAGTTTATGGGGACAGGGCTCCTACGAGCAGTACTTC. This sequence encodes CASSLWGQGSYEQYF.

This chain connects TRBV5-1 to TRBJ2-7, with TRBD1 matching over 9 bases. This CDR3 comprises 14 residues. Unmatched junction bases numbered 6, after V lost 4 bases and J lost 4 bases. Per the germline V gene, CDR1 is SGHRS and CDR2 is YFSETQ. This CDR3 reads CASSPRTGAYEQYF. The CDR3 region has the DNA TGCGCCAGCAGCCCGCGGACAGGGGCGTACGAGCAGTACTTC.

This chain links TRBV30 with TRBJ1-5; D call uncertain. The germline V and J ends were trimmed by 5 bases and 9 bases, with 17 bases remaining between them. Germline lookup yields CDR1 GTSNPN and CDR2 SVGIG (reference sequence). This CDR3 spans 13 amino acids. CDR3 in amino acids: CAWGIQAGRPQHF. In DNA, the CDR3 is TGTGCCTGGGGGATACAAGCAGGAAGGCCCCAGCATTTT.

The J gene is TRBJ2-4, the V gene TRBV2; unclear D gene. Germline assignment: CDR1 SNHLY and CDR2 FYNNEI. V was trimmed by 5 bases and J by 1 base, leaving 6 bases between them. This CDR3 region has 13 residues. The CDR3 reads CASSWDAKNIQYF. The CDR3 nucleotides are TGTGCCAGCAGTTGGGATGCCAAAAACATTCAGTACTTC.

V usage is TRBV6-5 and J usage is TRBJ2-7, with D perhaps given as TRBD1 or TRBD2 (5 bases each). Germline values: CDR1 MNHEY, CDR2 SVGAGI. This CDR3 has 14 amino acids. The V end lost 4 bases, the J end lost 2 bases, and 12 bases lay between the germline ends. In nucleotides, the CDR3 is TGTGCCAGCAGTTCTCCGGGACGGACCTACGAGCAGTACTTC. This encodes CASSSPGRTYEQYF.

This chain connects TRBV4-3 to TRBJ2-3, with 12 bases aligning to TRBD2. Germline V gives CDR1 LGHNA, CDR2 YSLEER. V lost 3 bases, J lost 1 base, and 2 bases stayed unmatched. This CDR3 contains 16 residues. For the CDR3, the DNA is TGCGCCAGCAGCCAGCGGACTAGCGGGGGCACAGATACGCAGTATTTT. It yields the protein CASSQRTSGGTDTQYF.

The rearrangement uses TRBV30 and TRBJ2-3; a possible D gene is TRBD1 (6 bases). Trimming left V 3 bases short and J 0 bases short, with 10 bases between. Germline V gives CDR1 GTSNPN, CDR2 SVGIG (reference sequence). This CDR3 has 14 amino acids. CDR3 region: CAWRQGTSTDTQYF. The CDR3 nucleotides are TGTGCCTGGAGACAGGGAACTAGCACAGATACGCAGTATTTT.

This sequence joins TRBV28 and TRBJ1-5, with D unclear. Trimming took 6 bases from V and 9 from J, leaving 15 bases between them. The CDR3 is made up of 13 amino acids. Germline assignment: CDR1 MDHEN and CDR2 SYDVKM. In DNA, the CDR3 is TGTGCCAGCAGCCCGGACCGTTTCGGGCCCCAGCATTTT. Translation gives CASSPDRFGPQHF.

The chain has TRBV28 and TRBJ2-5; 11 bases match TRBD2. This CDR3 spans 11 amino acids. Per the germline V gene, CDR1 is MDHEN and CDR2 is SYDVKM. The CDR3 loop is CTGLAGETQYF. Here the CDR3 DNA reads TGTACCGGACTAGCGGGAGAGACCCAGTACTTC. Supplemented by reference TRBV28 and TRBJ2-5, the full variable domain reads DVKVTQSSRYLVKRTGEKVFLECVQDMDHENMFWYRQDPGLGLRLIYFSYDVKMKEKGDIPEGYSVSREKKERFSLILESASTNQTSMYLCTGLAGETQYFGPGTRLLVL.

The V gene is TRBV5-1, the J gene TRBJ2-1; the match to TRBD2 covers 9 bases. V was clipped by 3 bases and J by 5 bases; unmatched bases: 6. Germline V gives CDR1 SGHRS, CDR2 YFSETQ. The CDR3 runs 15 residues. The DNA for the CDR3 is TGCGCCAGCAGCTCGGGACTAGCCTATAACAATGAGCAGTTCTTC. The encoded protein is CASSSGLAYNNEQFF.

The gene calls are TRBV28 and TRBJ1-6; the D is unclear. The CDR3 is 13 residues long. Germline V gene lookup returns CDR1 MDHEN and CDR2 SYDVKM. Trimming removed 8 bases at V and 6 bases at J, with 11 bases between. As DNA, the CDR3 is TGTGCCAGCGAGCCGGACGTTAATTCACCCCTCCACTTT. It encodes CASEPDVNSPLHF.

The chain carries TRBV4-1 and TRBJ2-3; D perhaps matches TRBD1 (5 bases). The CDR3 consists of 16 residues. The germline V gene has CDR1 MGHRA and CDR2 YSYEKL. V was trimmed by 5 bases and J by 1 base, leaving 16 bases between them. CDR3 residues: CASSALDFRGTDTQYF. CDR3 coding DNA: TGCGCCAGCAGCGCCTTAGACTTCAGGGGCACAGATACGCAGTATTTT.

CDR3 protein: CASTTDRGGGYTF. The CDR3 DNA follows: TGTGCCAGCACCACCGACAGGGGGGGTGGCTACACCTTC. The chain is built from TRBV2 and TRBJ1-2; 9 bases align to TRBD1. V gave up 7 bases and J gave up 7 bases; unmatched junction bases: 7. The CDR3 runs 13 residues. Germline V gene lookup returns CDR1 SNHLY and CDR2 FYNNEI.

DNA for the CDR3: TGTGCCAGCAGCCAACACAGGCAAACCTACGAGCAGTACTTC. It yields the protein CASSQHRQTYEQYF. The V call is TRBV6-5, the J call TRBJ2-7; TRBD1 might be the D (5 bases). Germline assignment: CDR1 MNHEY and CDR2 SVGAGI. This CDR3 comprises 14 residues. The germline V and J ends were trimmed by 6 bases and 2 bases, with 14 bases remaining between them.

The chain uses TRBV7-3 and TRBJ2-7; D is perhaps TRBD2 (6 bases). V lost 1 base and J lost 6, with 13 bases in between. The CDR3 sequence is 14 residues long. From germline, CDR1 is SGHTA and CDR2 FQGTGA. As DNA, the CDR3 is TGTGCCAGCAGCTTAAGCCGGGACTTTCCCGAGCAGTACTTC. Translation: CASSLSRDFPEQYF. The entire variable domain, with the rest obtained from reference TRBV7-3 and TRBJ2-7, is as follows: GAGVSQTPSNKVTEKGKYVELRCDPISGHTALYWYRQSLGQGPEFLIYFQGTGAADDSGLPNDRFFAVRPEGSVSTLKIQRTERGDSAVYLCASSLSRDFPEQYFGPGTRLTVT.

This clone was detected only a few times. The chain has TRBV15 and TRBJ1-5, with TRBD1 identical over 8 bases. The germline V gene has CDR1 LNHNV and CDR2 YYDKDF (reference sequence). The CDR3 is 17 residues long. With 0 bases clipped from V and 6 bases from J, the junction kept 10 bases outside the gene matches. The CDR3 sequence: CATSREFPRTGRQPQHF. The CDR3 DNA reads as TGTGCCACCAGCAGAGAATTCCCGCGGACAGGGCGTCAGCCCCAGCATTTT.

This chain connects TRBV15 to TRBJ2-1, with D possibly called TRBD1 or TRBD2 (5 bases each). The CDR3 consists of 15 residues. V was cut by 5 bases and J by 0 bases, with 11 bases left in between. The germline V gene has CDR1 LNHNV and CDR2 YYDKDF (reference sequence). The CDR3 protein is CATSRGASSYNEQFF. The DNA for the CDR3 is TGTGCCACCAGCCGAGGGGCCAGCTCCTACAATGAGCAGTTCTTC.